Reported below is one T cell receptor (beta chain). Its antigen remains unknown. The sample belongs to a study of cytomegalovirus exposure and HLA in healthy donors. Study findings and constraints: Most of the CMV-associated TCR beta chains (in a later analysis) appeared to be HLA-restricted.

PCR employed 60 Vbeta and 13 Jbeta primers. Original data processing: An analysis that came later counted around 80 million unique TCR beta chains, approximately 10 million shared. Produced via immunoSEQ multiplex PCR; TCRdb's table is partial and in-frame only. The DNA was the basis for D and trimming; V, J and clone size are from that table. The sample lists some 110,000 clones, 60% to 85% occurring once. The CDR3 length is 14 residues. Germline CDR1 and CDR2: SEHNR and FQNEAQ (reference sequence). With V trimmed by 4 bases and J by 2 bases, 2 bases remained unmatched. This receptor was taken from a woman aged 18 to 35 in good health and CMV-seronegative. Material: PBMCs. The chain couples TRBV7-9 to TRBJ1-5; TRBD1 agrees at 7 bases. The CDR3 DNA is TGTGCCAGCAGCTCCGGACAGGGCAATCAGCCCCAGCATTTT. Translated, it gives CASSSGQGNQPQHF.